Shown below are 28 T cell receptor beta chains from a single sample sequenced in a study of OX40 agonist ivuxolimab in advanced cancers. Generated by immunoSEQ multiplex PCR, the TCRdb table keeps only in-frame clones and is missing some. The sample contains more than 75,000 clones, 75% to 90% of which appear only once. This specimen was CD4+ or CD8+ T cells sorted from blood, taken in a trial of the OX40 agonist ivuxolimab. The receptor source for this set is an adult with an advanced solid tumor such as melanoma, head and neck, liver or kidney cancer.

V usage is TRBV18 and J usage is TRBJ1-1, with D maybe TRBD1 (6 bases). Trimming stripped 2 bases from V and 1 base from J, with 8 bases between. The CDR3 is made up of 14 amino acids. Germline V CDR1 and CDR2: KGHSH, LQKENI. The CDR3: CASSPATGNTEAFF. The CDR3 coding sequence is TGTGCCAGCTCACCAGCGACAGGGAACACTGAAGCTTTCTTT.

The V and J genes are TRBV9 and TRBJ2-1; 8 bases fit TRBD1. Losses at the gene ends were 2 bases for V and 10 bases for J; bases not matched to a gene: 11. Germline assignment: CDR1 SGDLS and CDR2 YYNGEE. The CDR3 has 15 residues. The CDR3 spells CASSVGLDREGEQFF. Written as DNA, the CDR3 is TGTGCCAGCAGCGTTGGCCTGGACAGGGAAGGGGAGCAGTTCTTC.

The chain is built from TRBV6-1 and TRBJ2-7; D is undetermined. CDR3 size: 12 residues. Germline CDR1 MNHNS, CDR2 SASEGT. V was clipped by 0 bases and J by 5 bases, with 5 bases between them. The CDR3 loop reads CASSEAANEQYF. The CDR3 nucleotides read TGTGCCAGCAGTGAAGCTGCTAACGAGCAGTACTTC.

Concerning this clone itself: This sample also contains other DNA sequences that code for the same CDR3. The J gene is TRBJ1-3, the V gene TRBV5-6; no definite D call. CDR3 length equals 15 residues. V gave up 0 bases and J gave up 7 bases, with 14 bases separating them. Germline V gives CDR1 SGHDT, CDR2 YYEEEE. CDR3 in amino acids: CASSLAAVSANTIYF. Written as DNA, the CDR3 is TGTGCCAGCAGCTTGGCGGCAGTCAGCGCGAACACCATATATTTT.

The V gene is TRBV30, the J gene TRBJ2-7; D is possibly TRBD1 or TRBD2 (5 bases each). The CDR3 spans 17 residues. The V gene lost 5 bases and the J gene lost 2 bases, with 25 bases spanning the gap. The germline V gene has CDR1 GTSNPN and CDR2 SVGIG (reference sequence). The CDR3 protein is CAWETAAEAKTTYEQYF. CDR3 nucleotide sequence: TGTGCCTGGGAGACAGCGGCCGAAGCAAAAACCACCTACGAGCAGTACTTC.

The CDR3 nucleotides read TGTGCCATCAGTGAACCGACGGGATTAGCGTACGCGCTCGAGCAGTACTTC. Protein: CAISEPTGLAYALEQYF. The V gene is TRBV10-3, the J gene TRBJ2-7; D perhaps matches TRBD2 (5 bases). Germline lookup yields CDR1 ENHRY and CDR2 SYGVKD. Deletions cut 3 bases from V and 6 bases from J, with 24 bases between. CDR3 size: 17 residues.

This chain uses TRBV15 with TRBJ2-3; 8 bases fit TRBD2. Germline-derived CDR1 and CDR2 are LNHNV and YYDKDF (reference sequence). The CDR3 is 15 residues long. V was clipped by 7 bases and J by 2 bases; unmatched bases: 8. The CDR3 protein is CATMAGGLNTDTQYF. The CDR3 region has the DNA TGTGCCACCATGGCGGGGGGCCTTAACACAGATACGCAGTATTTT. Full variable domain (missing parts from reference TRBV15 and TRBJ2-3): DAMVIQNPRYQVTQFGKPVTLSCSQTLNHNVMYWYQQKSSQAPKLLFHYYDKDFNNEADTPDNFQSRRPNTSFCFLDIRSPGLGDTAMYLCATMAGGLNTDTQYFGPGTRLTVL.

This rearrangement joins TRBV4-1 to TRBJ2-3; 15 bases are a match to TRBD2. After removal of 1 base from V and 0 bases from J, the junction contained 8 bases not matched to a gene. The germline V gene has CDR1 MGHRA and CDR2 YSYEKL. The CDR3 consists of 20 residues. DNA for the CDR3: TGCGCCAGCAGCCAAGGTCTAGGACTAGCGGGGGGGGTCAGCACAGATACGCAGTATTTT. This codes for CASSQGLGLAGGVSTDTQYF.

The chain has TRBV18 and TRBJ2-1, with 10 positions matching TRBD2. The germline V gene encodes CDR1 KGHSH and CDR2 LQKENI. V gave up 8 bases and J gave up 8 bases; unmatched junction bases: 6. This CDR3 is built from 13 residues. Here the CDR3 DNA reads TGTGCCAGCCCTTTAGCGGGAGGCGATGAGCAGTTCTTC. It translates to CASPLAGGDEQFF.

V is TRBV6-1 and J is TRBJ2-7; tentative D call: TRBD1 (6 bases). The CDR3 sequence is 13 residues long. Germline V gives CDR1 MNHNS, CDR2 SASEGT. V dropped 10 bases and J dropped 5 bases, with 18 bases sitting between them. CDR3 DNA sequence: TGTGCCACGGCCCCCACAGGGTTACACGAGCAGTACTTC. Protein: CATAPTGLHEQYF.

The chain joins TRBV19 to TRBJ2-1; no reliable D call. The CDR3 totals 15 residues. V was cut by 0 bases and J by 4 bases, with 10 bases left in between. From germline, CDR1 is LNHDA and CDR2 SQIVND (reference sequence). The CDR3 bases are TGTGCCAGTAGTATAGATCACGGACCGTACAATGAGCAGTTCTTC. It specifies CASSIDHGPYNEQFF.

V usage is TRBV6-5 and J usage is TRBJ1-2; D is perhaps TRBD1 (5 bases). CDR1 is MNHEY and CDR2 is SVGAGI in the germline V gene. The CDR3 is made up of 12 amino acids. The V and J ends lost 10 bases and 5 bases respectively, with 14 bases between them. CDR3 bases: TGTGCCACCCGAACAGGCGAATATGGCTACACCTTC. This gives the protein CATRTGEYGYTF.

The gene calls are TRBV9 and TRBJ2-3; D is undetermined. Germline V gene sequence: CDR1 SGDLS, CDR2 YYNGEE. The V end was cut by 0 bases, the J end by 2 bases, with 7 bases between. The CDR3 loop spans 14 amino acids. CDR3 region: CASSVGTVTDTQYF. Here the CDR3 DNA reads TGTGCCAGCAGCGTAGGGACCGTCACAGATACGCAGTATTTT. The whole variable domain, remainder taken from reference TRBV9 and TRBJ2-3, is DSGVTQTPKHLITATGQRVTLRCSPRSGDLSVYWYQQSLDQGLQFLIQYYNGEERAKGNILERFSAQQFPDLHSELNLSSLELGDSALYFCASSVGTVTDTQYFGPGTRLTVL.

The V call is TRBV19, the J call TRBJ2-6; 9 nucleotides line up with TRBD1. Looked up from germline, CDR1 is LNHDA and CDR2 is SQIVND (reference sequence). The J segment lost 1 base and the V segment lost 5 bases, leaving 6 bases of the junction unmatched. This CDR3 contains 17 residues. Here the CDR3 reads CASSHGTGRSGANVLTF. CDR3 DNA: TGTGCCAGTAGTCACGGGACAGGGCGTTCTGGGGCCAACGTCCTGACTTTC.

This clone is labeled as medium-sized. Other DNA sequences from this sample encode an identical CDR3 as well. In nucleotides, the CDR3 is TGTGCCAGCAGCATCTTCCCGAGGCGGGGGGGCGGTGGGGCCAACGTCCTGACTTTC. Protein sequence: CASSIFPRRGGGGANVLTF. The genes are TRBV7-2 and TRBJ2-6; 9 bases agree with TRBD2. Unmatched junction bases numbered 14, after V lost 5 bases and J lost 3 bases. Germline CDR1 and CDR2: SGHTA and FQGNSA. The CDR3 covers 19 residues.

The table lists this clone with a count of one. The CDR3 DNA is TGTGCCAGCAGCTCCTCTGGTGCCTCCTACGAGCAGTACTTC. It specifies CASSSSGASYEQYF. The chain couples TRBV7-6 to TRBJ2-7; D remains unclear. The V end was cut by 4 bases, the J end by 0 bases, with 10 bases between. CDR3 length equals 14 residues. The germline CDR1 and CDR2 sequences are SGHVS and FNYEAQ. Together with reference TRBV7-6 and TRBJ2-7, the CDR3 gives the full variable domain: GAGVSQSPRYKVTKRGQDVALRCDPISGHVSLYWYRQALGQGPEFLTYFNYEAQQDKSGLPNDRFSAERPEGSISTLTIQRTEQRDSAMYRCASSSSGASYEQYFGPGTRLTVT.

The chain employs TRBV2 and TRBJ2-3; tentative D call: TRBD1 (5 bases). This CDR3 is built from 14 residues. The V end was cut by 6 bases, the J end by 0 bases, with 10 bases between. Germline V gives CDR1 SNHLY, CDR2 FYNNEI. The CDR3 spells CASSPDISTDTQYF. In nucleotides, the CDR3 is TGTGCCAGCAGCCCGGACATTAGCACAGATACGCAGTATTTT.

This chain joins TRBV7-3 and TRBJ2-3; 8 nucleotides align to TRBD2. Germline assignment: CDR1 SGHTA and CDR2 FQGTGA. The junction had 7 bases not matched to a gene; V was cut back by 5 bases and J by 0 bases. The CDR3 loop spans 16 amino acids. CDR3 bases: TGTGCCAGCAGCACATTAGCGGGGTCTAGCACAGATACGCAGTATTTT. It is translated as CASSTLAGSSTDTQYF. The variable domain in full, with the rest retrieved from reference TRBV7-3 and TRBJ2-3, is GAGVSQTPSNKVTEKGKYVELRCDPISGHTALYWYRQSLGQGPEFLIYFQGTGAADDSGLPNDRFFAVRPEGSVSTLKIQRTERGDSAVYLCASSTLAGSSTDTQYFGPGTRLTVL.

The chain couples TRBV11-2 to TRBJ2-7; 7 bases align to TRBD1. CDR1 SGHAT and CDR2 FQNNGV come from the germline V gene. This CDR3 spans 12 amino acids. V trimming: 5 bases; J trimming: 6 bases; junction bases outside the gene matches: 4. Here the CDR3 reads CASSTRGSEQYF. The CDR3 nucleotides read TGTGCCAGCAGCACCAGGGGGAGCGAGCAGTACTTC.

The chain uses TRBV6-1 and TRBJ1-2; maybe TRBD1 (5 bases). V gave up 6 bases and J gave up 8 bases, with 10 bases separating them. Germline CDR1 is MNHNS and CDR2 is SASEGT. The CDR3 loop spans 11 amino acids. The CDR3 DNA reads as TGTGCCAGCAGGGCAGGGTTAGGCTACACCTTC. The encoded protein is CASRAGLGYTF.

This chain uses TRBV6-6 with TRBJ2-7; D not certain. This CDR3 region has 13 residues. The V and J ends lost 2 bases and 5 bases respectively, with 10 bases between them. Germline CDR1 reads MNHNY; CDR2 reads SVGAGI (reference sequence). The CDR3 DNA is TGTGCCAGCAGTTACATTGGGTGGGACGAGCAGTACTTC. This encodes CASSYIGWDEQYF.

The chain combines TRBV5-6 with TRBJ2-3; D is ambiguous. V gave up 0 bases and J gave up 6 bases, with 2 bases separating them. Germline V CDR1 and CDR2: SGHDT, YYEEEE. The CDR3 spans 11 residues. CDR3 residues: CASSLGDTQYF. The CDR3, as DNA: TGTGCCAGCAGCTTGGGGGATACGCAGTATTTT.

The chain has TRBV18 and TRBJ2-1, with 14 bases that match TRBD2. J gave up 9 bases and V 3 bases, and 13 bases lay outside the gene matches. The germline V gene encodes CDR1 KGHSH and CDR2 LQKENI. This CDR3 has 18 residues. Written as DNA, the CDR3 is TGTGCCAGCTCACCGGGGACTAGCGGGGGAGTCACCGGGAGTGAGCAGTTCTTC. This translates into CASSPGTSGGVTGSEQFF. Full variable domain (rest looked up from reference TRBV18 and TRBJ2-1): NAGVMQNPRHLVRRRGQEARLRCSPMKGHSHVYWYRQLPEEGLKFMVYLQKENIIDESGMPKERFSAEFPKEGPSILRIQQVVRGDSAAYFCASSPGTSGGVTGSEQFFGPGTRLTVL.

DNA for the CDR3: TGTGCCAGCAGTTCAGCGGGAATCTCCTACGAGCAGTACTTC. Its protein product is CASSSAGISYEQYF. V gene TRBV6-1 combines with J gene TRBJ2-7; 7 nucleotides line up with TRBD2. The germline V gene encodes CDR1 MNHNS and CDR2 SASEGT. The CDR3 runs 14 residues. V was clipped by 5 bases and J by 0 bases; unmatched bases: 4.

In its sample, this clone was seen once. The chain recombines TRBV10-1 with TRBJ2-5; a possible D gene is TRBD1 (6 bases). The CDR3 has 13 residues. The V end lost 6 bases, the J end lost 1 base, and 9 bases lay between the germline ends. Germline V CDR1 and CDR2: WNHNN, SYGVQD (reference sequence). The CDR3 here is CASSRTAQETQYF. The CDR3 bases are TGCGCCAGCAGCCGGACAGCCCAAGAGACCCAGTACTTC.

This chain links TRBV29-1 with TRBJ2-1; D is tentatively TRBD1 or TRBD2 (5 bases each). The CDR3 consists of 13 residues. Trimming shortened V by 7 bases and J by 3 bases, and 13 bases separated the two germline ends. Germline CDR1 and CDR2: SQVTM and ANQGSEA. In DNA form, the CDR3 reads TGCAGCGCCCGGGGCTCTCTCTACAATGAGCAGTTCTTC. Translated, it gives CSARGSLYNEQFF.

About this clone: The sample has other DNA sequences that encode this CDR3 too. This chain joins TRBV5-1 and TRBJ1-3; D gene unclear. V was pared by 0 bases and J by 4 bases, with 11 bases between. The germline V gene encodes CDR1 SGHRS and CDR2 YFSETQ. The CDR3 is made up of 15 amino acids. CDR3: CASSLGVPPGNTIYF. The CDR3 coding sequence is TGCGCCAGCAGCTTGGGAGTCCCTCCAGGAAACACCATATATTTT.

CDR3 sequence: CASSMGGGYGYTF. In DNA, the CDR3 is TGTGCCAGTAGTATGGGAGGGGGCTATGGCTACACCTTC. The chain links TRBV19 to TRBJ1-2, with D tentatively TRBD1 (6 bases). CDR3 size: 13 residues. Germline V gene lookup returns CDR1 LNHDA and CDR2 SQIVND (reference sequence). V dropped 3 bases and J dropped 4 bases, with 9 bases sitting between them.